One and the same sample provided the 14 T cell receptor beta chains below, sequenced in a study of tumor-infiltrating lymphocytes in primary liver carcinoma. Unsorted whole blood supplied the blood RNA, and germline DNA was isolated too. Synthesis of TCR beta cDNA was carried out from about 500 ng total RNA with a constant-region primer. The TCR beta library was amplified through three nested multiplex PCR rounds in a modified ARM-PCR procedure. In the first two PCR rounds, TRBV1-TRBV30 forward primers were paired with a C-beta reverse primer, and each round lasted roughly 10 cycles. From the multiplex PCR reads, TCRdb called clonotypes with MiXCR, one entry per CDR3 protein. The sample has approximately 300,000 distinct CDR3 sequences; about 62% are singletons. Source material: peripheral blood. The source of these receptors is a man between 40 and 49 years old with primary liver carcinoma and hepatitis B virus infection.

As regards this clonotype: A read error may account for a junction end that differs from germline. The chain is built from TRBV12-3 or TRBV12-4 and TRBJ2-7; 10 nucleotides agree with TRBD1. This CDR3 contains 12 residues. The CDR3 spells CAGSSDRGQPDF. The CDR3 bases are TGTGCCGGCAGTTCCGACAGGGGGCAACCGGATTTC.

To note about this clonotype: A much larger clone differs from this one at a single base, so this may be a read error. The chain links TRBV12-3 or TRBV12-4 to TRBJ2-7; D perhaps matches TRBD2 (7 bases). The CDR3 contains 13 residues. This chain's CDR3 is CASGLGGAGEQYF. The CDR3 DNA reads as TGTGCCAGCGGTTTAGGGGGGGCCGGGGAGCAGTACTTC.

CDR3 sequence: CASSLTGGADTEAFF. The DNA of the CDR3 is TGTGCCAGCAGCTTGACGGGGGGAGCCGACACTGAAGCTTTCTTT. The rearrangement links TRBV5-5 to TRBJ1-1; D perhaps matches TRBD1 (5 bases). V was pared by 1 base and J by 3 bases, with 13 bases between. CDR1 and CDR2 (germline): SGHKS, YYEKEE (reference sequence). The CDR3 covers 15 residues.

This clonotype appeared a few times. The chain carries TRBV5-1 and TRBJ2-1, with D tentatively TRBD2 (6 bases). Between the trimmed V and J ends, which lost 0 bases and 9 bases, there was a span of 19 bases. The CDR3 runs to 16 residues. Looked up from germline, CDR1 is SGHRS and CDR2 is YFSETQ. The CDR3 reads CASSLAGGLAEGEQFF. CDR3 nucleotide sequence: TGCGCCAGCAGCTTGGCCGGAGGGCTGGCGGAGGGTGAGCAGTTCTTC. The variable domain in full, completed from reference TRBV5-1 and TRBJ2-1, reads KAGVTQTPRYLIKTRGQQVTLSCSPISGHRSVSWYQQTPGQGLQFLFEYFSETQRNKGNFPGRFSGRQFSNSRSEMNVSTLELGDSALYLCASSLAGGLAEGEQFFGPGTRLTVL.

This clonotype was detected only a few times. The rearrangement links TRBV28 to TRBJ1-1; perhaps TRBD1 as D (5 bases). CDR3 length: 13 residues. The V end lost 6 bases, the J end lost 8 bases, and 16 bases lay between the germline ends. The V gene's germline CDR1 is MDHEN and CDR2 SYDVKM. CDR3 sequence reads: CASSSEFRGEAFF. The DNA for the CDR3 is TGTGCCAGCAGCTCCGAATTTCGGGGCGAAGCTTTCTTT.

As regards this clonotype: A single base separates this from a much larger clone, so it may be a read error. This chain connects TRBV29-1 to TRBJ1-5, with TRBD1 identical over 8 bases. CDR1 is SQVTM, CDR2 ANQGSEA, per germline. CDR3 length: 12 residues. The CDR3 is CSVGTGLQTQHF. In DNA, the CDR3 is TGCAGCGTTGGGACAGGGCTTCAGACCCAGCATTTT.

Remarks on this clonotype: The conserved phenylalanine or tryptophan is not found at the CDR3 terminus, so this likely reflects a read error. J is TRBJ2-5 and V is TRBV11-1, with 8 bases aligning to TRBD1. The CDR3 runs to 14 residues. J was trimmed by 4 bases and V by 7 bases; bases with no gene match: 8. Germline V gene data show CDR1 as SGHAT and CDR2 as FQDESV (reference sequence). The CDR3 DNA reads TGTGCCAGCACCCCCAGGACAGGGATAGAGACCCAGTACTTA. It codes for CASTPRTGIETQYL.

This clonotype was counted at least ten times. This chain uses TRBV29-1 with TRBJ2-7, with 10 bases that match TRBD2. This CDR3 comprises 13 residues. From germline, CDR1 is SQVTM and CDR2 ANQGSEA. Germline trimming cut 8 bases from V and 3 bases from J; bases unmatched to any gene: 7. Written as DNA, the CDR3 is TGCAGCATCATAGCGGGAGGTGTCTACGAGCAGTACTTC. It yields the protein CSIIAGGVYEQYF.

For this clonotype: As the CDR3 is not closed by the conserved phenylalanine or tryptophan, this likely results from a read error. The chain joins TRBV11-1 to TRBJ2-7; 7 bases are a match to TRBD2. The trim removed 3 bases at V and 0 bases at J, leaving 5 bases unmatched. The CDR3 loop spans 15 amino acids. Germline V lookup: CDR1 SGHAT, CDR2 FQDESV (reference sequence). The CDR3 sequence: CASSFGRRSSYEQYY. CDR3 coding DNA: TGTGCCAGCAGCTTCGGGAGGAGGAGCTCCTACGAGCAGTACTAC.

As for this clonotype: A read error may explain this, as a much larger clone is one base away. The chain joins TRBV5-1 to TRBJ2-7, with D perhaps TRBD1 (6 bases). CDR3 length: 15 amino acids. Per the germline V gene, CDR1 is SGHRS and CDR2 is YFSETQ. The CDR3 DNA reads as TGCGCCGGCAGCAGCCGCCGGACAGATAAACACGAGCAGTACTTC. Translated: CAGSSRRTDKHEQYF.

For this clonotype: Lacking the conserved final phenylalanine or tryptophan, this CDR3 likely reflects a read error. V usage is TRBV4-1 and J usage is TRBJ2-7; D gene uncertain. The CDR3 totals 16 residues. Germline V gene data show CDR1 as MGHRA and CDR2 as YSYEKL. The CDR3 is CASSPDVAVQGDEQYL. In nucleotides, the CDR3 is TGCGCTAGCAGCCCCGACGTGGCTGTTCAAGGCGACGAGCAGTACTTA.

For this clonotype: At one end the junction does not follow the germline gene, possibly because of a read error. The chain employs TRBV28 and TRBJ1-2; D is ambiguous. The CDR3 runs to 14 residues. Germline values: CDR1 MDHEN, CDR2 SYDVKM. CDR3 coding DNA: TGTGCCAGCAGTTTAAGCCCAAGGACTTATGGTTACACCTTC. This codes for CASSLSPRTYGYTF.

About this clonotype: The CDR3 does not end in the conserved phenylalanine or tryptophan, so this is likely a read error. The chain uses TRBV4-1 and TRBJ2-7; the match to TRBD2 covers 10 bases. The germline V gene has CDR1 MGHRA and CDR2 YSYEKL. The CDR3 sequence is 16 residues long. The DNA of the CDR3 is TGCACCAGCAGCCCCCGGACTAGCGGTAGCTCCTACGAGCAGTACCTC. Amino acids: CTSSPRTSGSSYEQYL.

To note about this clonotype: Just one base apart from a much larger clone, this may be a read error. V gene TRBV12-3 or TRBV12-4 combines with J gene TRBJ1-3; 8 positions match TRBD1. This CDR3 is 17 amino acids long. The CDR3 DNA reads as TGTACCAGCAGTTTGGACGGGGCCAGGGGGCCTGGAAACACCATATATTTT. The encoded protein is CTSSLDGARGPGNTIYF.